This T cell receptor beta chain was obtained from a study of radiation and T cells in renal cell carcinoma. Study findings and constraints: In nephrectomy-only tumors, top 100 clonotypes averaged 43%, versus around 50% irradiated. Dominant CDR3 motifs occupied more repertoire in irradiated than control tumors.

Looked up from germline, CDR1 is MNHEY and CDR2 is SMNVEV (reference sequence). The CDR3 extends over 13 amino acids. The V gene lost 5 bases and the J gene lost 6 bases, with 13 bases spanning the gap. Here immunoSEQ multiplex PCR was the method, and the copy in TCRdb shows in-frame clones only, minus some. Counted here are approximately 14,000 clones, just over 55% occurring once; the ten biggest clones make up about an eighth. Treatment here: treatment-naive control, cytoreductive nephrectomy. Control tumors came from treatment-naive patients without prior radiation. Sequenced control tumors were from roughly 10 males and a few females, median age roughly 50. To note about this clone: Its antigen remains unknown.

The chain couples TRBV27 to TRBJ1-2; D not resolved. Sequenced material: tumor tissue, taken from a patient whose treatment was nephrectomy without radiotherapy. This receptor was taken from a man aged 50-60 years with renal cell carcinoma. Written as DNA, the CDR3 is TGTGCCAGCAGTCCCCGCCCAAGGGATGGCTACACCTTC. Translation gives CASSPRPRDGYTF.